Shown below are 10 T cell receptor beta chains from a single sample sequenced in a study of T cell responses to AZD1222 COVID-19 vaccine. Data came from immunoSEQ multiplex PCR; TCRdb stores just in-frame clones and leaves some out. In the table there are fewer than 110,000 clones, 91% of which are singletons. Here the sequenced sample was peripheral blood, taken on day 0 of AZD1222 vaccination. These receptors all come from an adult in good health.

V and J are TRBV28 and TRBJ1-6; 9 bases agree with TRBD1. Trimming cost V 5 bases and J 8 bases; bases outside gene matches: 7. The CDR3 is made up of 15 amino acids. Looked up from germline, CDR1 is MDHEN and CDR2 is SYDVKM. Here the CDR3 DNA reads TGTGCCAGCAGTAACCCGGGACAGGGACATTCACCCCTCCACTTT. Its protein product is CASSNPGQGHSPLHF.

The rearrangement links TRBV18 to TRBJ2-1; either TRBD1 or TRBD2 may fit D (5 bases each). Germline CDR1 KGHSH, CDR2 LQKENI. The V end lost 6 bases, the J end lost 8 bases, and 17 bases lay between the germline ends. The CDR3 contains 14 residues. CDR3 coding DNA: TGTGCCAGCTCGCCCGGGACCCGAGACGATGAGCAGTTCTTC. Encoded protein: CASSPGTRDDEQFF.

The chain links TRBV9 to TRBJ1-4; TRBD1 aligns across 10 bases. From germline, CDR1 is SGDLS and CDR2 YYNGEE. This CDR3 has 16 amino acids. V lost 0 bases and J lost 4; bases outside the gene matches: 3. CDR3 in DNA: TGTGCCAGCAGCGTAGGGACAGGGGGGAATAATGAAAAACTGTTTTTT. Amino acids: CASSVGTGGNNEKLFF.

The V and J genes are TRBV28 and TRBJ1-2, with a weak D call TRBD1 (5 bases). CDR1 is MDHEN and CDR2 is SYDVKM in the germline V gene. V was pared by 2 bases and J by 4 bases, with 11 bases between. This CDR3 is built from 14 residues. CDR3 in amino acids: CASSLAGPLYGYTF. CDR3 DNA: TGTGCCAGCAGTTTAGCAGGGCCCCTCTATGGCTACACCTTC.

This clone was counted only a few times. This rearrangement joins TRBV7-3 to TRBJ2-2; possible D gene TRBD1, 6 bases. Germline V CDR1 and CDR2: SGHTA, FQGTGA. This CDR3 has 15 residues. With 6 bases removed from V and 4 bases from J, the gap between germline ends came to 15 bases. CDR3 DNA: TGTGCCAGCAGTTTCGGACAGCTCCTCACCGGGGAGCTGTTTTTT. Its translation: CASSFGQLLTGELFF. The whole variable domain, filled in from reference TRBV7-3 and TRBJ2-2, reads GAGVSQTPSNKVTEKGKYVELRCDPISGHTALYWYRQSLGQGPEFLIYFQGTGAADDSGLPNDRFFAVRPEGSVSTLKIQRTERGDSAVYLCASSFGQLLTGELFFGEGSRLTVL.

This chain uses TRBV6-2 or TRBV6-3 with TRBJ2-4, with 15 nucleotides matching TRBD2. The CDR3 loop spans 21 amino acids. Germline V gene lookup returns CDR1 MNHEY and CDR2 SVGEGT. Trimming took 5 bases from V and 8 from J; bases not matched to a gene: 22. Here the CDR3 DNA reads TGTGCCAGCAGTAACTATATTCGGACTAGCGGGAGGGCCGAGGGGGATTACATTCAGTACTTC. Its protein product is CASSNYIRTSGRAEGDYIQYF.

This clone was observed a few times. V and J are TRBV19 and TRBJ2-7; D is unclear. Germline loops: CDR1 LNHDA, CDR2 SQIVND (reference sequence). The CDR3 has 14 residues. Deletions cut 6 bases from V and 6 bases from J, with 18 bases between. The CDR3 sequence: CASRERRVKGEQYF. For the CDR3, the DNA is TGTGCCAGTAGGGAGCGTCGGGTTAAGGGCGAGCAGTACTTC.

The chain links TRBV5-5 to TRBJ1-5; a possible D gene is TRBD1 (6 bases). V was clipped by 2 bases and J by 6 bases, with 15 bases between them. CDR3 length: 15 residues. Germline CDR1 is SGHKS and CDR2 is YYEKEE (reference sequence). The CDR3 DNA sequence: TGTGCCAGCAGCTTCACAGGGACGGTTCGTCAGCCCCAGCATTTT. It codes for CASSFTGTVRQPQHF.

The gene calls are TRBV6-6 and TRBJ1-5, with unresolved D. CDR1 MNHNY and CDR2 SVGAGI come from the germline V gene (reference sequence). V shed 0 bases and J shed 7 bases, with 7 bases lying between them. The CDR3 totals 13 residues. CDR3 sequence: CASSYSNNQPQHF. CDR3 sequence (DNA): TGTGCCAGCAGTTACTCTAATAACCAGCCCCAGCATTTT.

The J gene is TRBJ2-7, the V gene TRBV29-1; 9 nucleotides align to TRBD1. CDR3 length equals 16 residues. Germline values: CDR1 SQVTM, CDR2 ANQGSEA. V was clipped by 2 bases and J by 6 bases; unmatched bases: 14. The CDR3 region is CSVETGRQGVRGEQYF. As DNA, the CDR3 is TGCAGCGTTGAAACGGGGCGACAGGGGGTACGCGGCGAGCAGTACTTC.